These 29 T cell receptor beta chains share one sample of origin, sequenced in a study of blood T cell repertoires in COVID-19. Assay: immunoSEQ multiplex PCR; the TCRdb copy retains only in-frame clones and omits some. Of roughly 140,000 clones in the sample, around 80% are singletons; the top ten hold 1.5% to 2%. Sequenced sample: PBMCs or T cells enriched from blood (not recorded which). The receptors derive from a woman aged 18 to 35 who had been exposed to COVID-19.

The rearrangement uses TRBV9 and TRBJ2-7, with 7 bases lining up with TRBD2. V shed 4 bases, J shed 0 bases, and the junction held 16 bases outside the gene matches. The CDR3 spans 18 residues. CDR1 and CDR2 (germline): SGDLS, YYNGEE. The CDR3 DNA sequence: TGTGCCAGCAGCCCCGAACCGGGACTACCTATAAGCTCCTACGAGCAGTACTTC. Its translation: CASSPEPGLPISSYEQYF.

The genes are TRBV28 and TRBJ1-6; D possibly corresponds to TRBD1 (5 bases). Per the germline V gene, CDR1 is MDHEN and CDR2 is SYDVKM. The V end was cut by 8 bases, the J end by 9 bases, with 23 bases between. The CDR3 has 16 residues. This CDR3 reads CASRSLTGTSGSPLHF. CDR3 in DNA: TGTGCCAGCCGTTCCCTAACCGGGACTTCGGGTTCACCCCTCCACTTT.

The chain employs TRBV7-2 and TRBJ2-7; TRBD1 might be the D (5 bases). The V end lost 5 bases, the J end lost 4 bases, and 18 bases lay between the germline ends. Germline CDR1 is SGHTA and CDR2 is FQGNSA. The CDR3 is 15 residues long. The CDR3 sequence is CASSPGQGTLYEQYF. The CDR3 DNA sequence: TGTGCCAGCAGCCCCGGACAAGGAACCCTTTACGAGCAGTACTTC.

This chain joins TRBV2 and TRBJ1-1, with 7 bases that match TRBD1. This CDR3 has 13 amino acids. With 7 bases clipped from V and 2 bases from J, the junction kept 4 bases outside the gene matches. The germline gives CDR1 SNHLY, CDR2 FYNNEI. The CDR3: CASTQGFNTEAFF. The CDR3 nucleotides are TGTGCCAGCACACAGGGGTTTAACACTGAAGCTTTCTTT.

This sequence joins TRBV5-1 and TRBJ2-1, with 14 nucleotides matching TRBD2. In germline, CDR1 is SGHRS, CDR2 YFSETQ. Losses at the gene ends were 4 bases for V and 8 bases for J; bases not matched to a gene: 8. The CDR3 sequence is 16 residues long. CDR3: CASSHGLAGGNDEQFF. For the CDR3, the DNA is TGCGCCAGCAGCCATGGACTAGCGGGAGGCAATGATGAGCAGTTCTTC.

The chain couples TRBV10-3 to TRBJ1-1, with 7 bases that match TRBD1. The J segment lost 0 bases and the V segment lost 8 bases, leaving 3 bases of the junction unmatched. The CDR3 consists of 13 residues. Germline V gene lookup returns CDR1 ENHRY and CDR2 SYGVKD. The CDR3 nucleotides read TGTGCCATCCGGGACAGCATGAACACTGAAGCTTTCTTT. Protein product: CAIRDSMNTEAFF.

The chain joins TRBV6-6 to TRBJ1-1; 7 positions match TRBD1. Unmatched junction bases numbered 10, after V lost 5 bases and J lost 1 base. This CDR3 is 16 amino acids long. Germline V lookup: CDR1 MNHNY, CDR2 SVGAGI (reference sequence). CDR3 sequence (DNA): TGTGCCAGCAGTGCCCCTAACAGGGGAAGGAACACTGAAGCTTTCTTT. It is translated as CASSAPNRGRNTEAFF.

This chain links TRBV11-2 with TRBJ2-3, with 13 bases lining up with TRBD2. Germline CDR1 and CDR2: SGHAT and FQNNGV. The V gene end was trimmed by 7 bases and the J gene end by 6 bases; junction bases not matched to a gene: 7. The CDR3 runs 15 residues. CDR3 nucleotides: TGTGCCAGCACTACTAGCGGGAGGGCCCTTGATACGCAGTATTTT. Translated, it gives CASTTSGRALDTQYF.

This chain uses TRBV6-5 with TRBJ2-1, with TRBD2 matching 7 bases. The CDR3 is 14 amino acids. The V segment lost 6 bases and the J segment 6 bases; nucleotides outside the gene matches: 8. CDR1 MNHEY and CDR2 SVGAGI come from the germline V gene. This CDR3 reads CASRGERDVNEQFF. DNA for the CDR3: TGTGCCAGCAGAGGAGAGCGGGATGTCAATGAGCAGTTCTTC.

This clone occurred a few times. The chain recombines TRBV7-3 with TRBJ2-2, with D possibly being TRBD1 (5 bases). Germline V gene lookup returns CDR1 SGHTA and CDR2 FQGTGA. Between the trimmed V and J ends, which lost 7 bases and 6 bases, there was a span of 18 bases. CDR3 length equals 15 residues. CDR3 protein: CASTNTGVGAGELFF. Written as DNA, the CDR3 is TGTGCCAGCACCAACACAGGAGTAGGGGCCGGGGAGCTGTTTTTT.

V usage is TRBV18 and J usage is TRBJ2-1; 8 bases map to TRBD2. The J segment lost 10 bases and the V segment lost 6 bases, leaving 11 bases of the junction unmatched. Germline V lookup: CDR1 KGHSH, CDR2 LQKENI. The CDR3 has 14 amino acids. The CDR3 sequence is CASSPETSDTEQFF. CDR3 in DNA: TGTGCCAGCTCCCCCGAGACTAGCGATACAGAGCAGTTCTTC.

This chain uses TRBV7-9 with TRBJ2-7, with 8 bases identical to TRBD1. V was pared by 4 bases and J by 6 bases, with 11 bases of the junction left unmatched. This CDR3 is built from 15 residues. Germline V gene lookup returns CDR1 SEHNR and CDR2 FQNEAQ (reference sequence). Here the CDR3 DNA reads TGTGCCAGCAGCTCGTATCCAGGGGGCGCGTTCGAGCAGTACTTC. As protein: CASSSYPGGAFEQYF.

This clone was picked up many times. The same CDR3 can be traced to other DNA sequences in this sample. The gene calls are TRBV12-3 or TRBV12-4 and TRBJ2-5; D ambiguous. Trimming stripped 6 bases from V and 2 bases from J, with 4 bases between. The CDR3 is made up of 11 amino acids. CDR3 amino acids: CASSQQETQYF. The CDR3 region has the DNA TGTGCCAGCAGCCAACAAGAGACCCAGTACTTC.

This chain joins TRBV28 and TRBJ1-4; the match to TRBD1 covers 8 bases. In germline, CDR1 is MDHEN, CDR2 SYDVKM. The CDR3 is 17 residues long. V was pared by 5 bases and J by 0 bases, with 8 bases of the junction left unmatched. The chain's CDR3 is CASSTRHRGATNEKLFF. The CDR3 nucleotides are TGTGCCAGCAGTACCCGACACAGGGGGGCAACTAATGAAAAACTGTTTTTT.

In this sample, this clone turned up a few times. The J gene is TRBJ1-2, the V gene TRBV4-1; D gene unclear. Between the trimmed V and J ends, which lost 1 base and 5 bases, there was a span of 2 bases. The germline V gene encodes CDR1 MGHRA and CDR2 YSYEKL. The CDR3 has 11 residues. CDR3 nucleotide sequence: TGCGCCAGCAGCCAAGCTTATGGCTACACCTTC. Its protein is CASSQAYGYTF.

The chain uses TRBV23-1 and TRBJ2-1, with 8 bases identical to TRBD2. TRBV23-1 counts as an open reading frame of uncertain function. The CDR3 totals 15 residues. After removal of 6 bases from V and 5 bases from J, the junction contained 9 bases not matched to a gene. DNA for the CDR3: TGCGCCAGCAGCCCGACTAGCGAGAACCACAATGAGCAGTTCTTC. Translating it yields CASSPTSENHNEQFF.

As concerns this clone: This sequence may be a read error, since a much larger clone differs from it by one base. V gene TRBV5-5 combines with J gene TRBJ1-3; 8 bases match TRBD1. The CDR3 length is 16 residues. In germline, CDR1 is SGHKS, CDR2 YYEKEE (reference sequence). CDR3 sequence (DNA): TGTGCCAACAGCCGAAGGACAGGGAACTCTGGAAACACCATATATTTT. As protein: CANSRRTGNSGNTIYF.

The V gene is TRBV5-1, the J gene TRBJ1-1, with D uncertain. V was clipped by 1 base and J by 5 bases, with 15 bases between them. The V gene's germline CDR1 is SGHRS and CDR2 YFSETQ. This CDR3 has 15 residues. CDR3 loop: CASSLSGVSGTEAFF. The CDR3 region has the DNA TGCGCCAGCAGCTTGTCCGGGGTAAGTGGTACTGAAGCTTTCTTT.

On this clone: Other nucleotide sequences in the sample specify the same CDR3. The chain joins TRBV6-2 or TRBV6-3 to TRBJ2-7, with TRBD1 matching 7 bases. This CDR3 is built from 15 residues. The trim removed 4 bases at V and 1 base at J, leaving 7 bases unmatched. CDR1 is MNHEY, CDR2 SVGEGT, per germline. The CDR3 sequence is CASSSAGGGSYEQYF. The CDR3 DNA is TGTGCCAGCAGTTCGGCAGGGGGTGGGTCCTACGAGCAGTACTTC.

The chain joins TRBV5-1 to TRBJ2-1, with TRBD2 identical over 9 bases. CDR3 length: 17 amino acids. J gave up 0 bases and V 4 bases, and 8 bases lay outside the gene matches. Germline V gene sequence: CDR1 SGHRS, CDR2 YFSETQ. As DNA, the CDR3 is TGCGCCAGCAGCCCCGACCTACTAGCGGGCTCCTACAATGAGCAGTTCTTC. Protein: CASSPDLLAGSYNEQFF.

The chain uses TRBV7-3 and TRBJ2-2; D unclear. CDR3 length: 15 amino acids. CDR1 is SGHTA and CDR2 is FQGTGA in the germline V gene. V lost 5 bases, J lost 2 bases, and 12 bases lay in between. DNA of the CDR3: TGTGCCAGCAGCCCCACAGACCTCAACACCGGGGAGCTGTTTTTT. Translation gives CASSPTDLNTGELFF.

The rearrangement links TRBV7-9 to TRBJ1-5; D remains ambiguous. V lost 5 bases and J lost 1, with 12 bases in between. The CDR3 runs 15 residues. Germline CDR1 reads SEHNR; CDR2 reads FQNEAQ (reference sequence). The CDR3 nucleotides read TGTGCCAGCAGCCCAGGCGGAGGGAGCAATCAGCCCCAGCATTTT. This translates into CASSPGGGSNQPQHF.

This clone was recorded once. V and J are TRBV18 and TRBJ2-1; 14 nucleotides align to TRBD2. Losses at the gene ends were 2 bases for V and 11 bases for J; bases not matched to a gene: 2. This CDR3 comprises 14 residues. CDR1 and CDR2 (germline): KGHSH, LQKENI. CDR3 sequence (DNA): TGTGCCAGCTCACCAGGGACTAGCGGGAGTAAGCAGTTCTTC. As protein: CASSPGTSGSKQFF.

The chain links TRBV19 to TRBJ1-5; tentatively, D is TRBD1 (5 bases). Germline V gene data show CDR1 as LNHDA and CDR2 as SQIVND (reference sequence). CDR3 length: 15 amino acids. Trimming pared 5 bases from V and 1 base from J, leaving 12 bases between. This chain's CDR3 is CASSPRGGSNQPQHF. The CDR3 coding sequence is TGTGCCAGTAGTCCGCGCGGGGGAAGCAATCAGCCCCAGCATTTT.

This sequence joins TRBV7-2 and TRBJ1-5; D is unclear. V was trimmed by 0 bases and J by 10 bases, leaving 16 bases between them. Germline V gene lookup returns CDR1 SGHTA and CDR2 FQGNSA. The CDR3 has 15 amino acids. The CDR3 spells CASSLAPRGEAPQHF. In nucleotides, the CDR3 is TGTGCCAGCAGCTTAGCCCCTCGAGGTGAAGCTCCCCAGCATTTT.

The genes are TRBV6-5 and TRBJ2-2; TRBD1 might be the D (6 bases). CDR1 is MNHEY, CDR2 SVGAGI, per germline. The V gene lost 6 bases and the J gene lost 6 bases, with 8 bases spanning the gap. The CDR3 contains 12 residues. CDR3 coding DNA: TGTGCCAGCAGAACAGGGTCCGGGGAGCTGTTTTTT. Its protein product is CASRTGSGELFF.

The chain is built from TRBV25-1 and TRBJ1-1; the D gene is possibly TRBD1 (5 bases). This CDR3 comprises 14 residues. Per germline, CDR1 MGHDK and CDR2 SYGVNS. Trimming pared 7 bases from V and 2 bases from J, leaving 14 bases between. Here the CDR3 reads CASIDDRPNTEAFF. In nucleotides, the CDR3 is TGTGCCAGCATAGACGACAGACCAAACACTGAAGCTTTCTTT.

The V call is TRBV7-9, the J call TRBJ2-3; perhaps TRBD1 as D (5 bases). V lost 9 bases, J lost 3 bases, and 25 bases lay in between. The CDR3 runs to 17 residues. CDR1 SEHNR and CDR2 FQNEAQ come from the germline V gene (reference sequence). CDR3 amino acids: CASPPTPAQGVTDTQYF. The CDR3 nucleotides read TGTGCCAGTCCCCCTACTCCCGCCCAAGGGGTGACAGATACGCAGTATTTT.

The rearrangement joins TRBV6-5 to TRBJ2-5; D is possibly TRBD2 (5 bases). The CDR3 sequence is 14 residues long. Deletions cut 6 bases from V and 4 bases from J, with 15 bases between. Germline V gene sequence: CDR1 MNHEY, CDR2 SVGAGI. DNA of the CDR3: TGTGCCAGCAGCTCGGGCCTCGGAGGAGAGACCCAGTACTTC. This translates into CASSSGLGGETQYF.